What follows are 21 T cell receptor beta chains derived from one specimen sequenced in a study of cytomegalovirus exposure and HLA in healthy donors. A multiplex PCR was run with 60 Vbeta primers and 13 Jbeta primers. The method was immunoSEQ multiplex PCR; TCRdb's version includes in-frame clones alone and lacks a portion of them. This table holds approximately 180,000 clones, 75% to 85% found once. Source material: PBMCs. The receptor source for this set is a woman under 40 in good health and CMV-seropositive.

V gene TRBV6-5 combines with J gene TRBJ2-5; 9 bases are a match to TRBD1. The CDR3 covers 15 residues. V was clipped by 6 bases and J by 7 bases; unmatched bases: 12. The germline V gene encodes CDR1 MNHEY and CDR2 SVGAGI. CDR3 in DNA: TGTGCCAGCAGCCCGGGGACAGGGACTACCAGGACCCAGTACTTC. Translation gives CASSPGTGTTRTQYF.

J is TRBJ1-5 and V is TRBV5-6; D may be TRBD1 (6 bases). The germline V gene has CDR1 SGHDT and CDR2 YYEEEE. The CDR3 is made up of 15 amino acids. The ends were cut back, 3 bases at V and 2 bases at J, with 12 bases in the middle. The CDR3 loop is CASSSGGAGNQPQHF. The CDR3 DNA sequence: TGTGCCAGCAGCTCCGGGGGGGCTGGCAATCAGCCCCAGCATTTT.

The DNA for the CDR3 is TGTGCCAGCAGGGCCTGGAGCGGTGAGCAGTTCTTC. Amino acid sequence: CASRAWSGEQFF. The V call is TRBV6-5, the J call TRBJ2-1, with D maybe TRBD2 (5 bases). Germline CDR1 MNHEY, CDR2 SVGAGI. Between the trimmed V and J ends, which lost 6 bases and 9 bases, there was a span of 12 bases. This CDR3 has 12 residues.

The chain carries TRBV7-9 and TRBJ1-2; unclear D gene. V was pared by 5 bases and J by 6 bases, with 10 bases between. Germline V gene lookup returns CDR1 SEHNR and CDR2 FQNEAQ (reference sequence). This CDR3 comprises 12 residues. CDR3 loop: CASSPRWDGYTF. The CDR3 bases are TGTGCCAGCAGCCCTAGATGGGATGGCTACACCTTC.

The count of this clone is one. The J gene is TRBJ1-2, the V gene TRBV6-1, with 7 bases matching TRBD1. The CDR3 consists of 13 residues. V was pared by 6 bases and J by 3 bases, with 4 bases of the junction left unmatched. Per the germline V gene, CDR1 is MNHNS and CDR2 is SASEGT. The CDR3 spells CASSATGDYGYTF. CDR3 DNA: TGTGCCAGCAGCGCAACAGGGGACTATGGCTACACCTTC.

This clone has more than one count but fewer than ten. The chain couples TRBV9 to TRBJ2-4, with TRBD2 as a possible D gene (6 bases). V lost 3 bases and J lost 6, with 19 bases in between. Per germline, CDR1 SGDLS and CDR2 YYNGEE. The CDR3 extends over 16 amino acids. For the CDR3, the DNA is TGTGCCAGCAGCGCTAACCCGGGGGAGCAGAGAAACATTCAGTACTTC. This sequence encodes CASSANPGEQRNIQYF.

The chain employs TRBV9 and TRBJ2-1; TRBD2 agrees at 12 bases. CDR3 length equals 15 residues. Germline CDR1 SGDLS, CDR2 YYNGEE. After removal of 4 bases from V and 9 bases from J, the junction contained 8 bases not matched to a gene. The CDR3 DNA reads as TGTGCCAGCAGCCCTCTAGCGGGAGGGGAAAGTGAGCAGTTCTTC. Its protein is CASSPLAGGESEQFF.

This chain joins TRBV7-2 and TRBJ2-1; 7 nucleotides line up with TRBD1. The germline CDR1 and CDR2 sequences are SGHTA and FQGNSA. The CDR3 loop spans 16 amino acids. The junction had 10 bases not matched to a gene; V was cut back by 8 bases and J by 0 bases. The CDR3 is CASGSRGLSSYNEQFF. CDR3 DNA: TGTGCCAGCGGCTCGAGGGGGCTGAGCTCCTACAATGAGCAGTTCTTC.

This clone was seen more than once but under ten times. The rearrangement links TRBV7-6 to TRBJ2-1; 12 bases are shared with TRBD2. The CDR3 contains 15 residues. The V gene's germline CDR1 is SGHVS and CDR2 FNYEAQ. V lost 5 bases, J lost 4 bases, and 3 bases stayed unmatched. The DNA of the CDR3 is TGTGCCAGCAGCAAGGGACTAGCGGGTTACAATGAGCAGTTCTTC. This codes for CASSKGLAGYNEQFF.

The V call is TRBV28, the J call TRBJ2-7; TRBD1 agrees at 8 bases. V lost 8 bases and J lost 2; bases outside the gene matches: 5. Germline V gene lookup returns CDR1 MDHEN and CDR2 SYDVKM. The CDR3 is 13 amino acids. The CDR3 DNA follows: TGTGCCAGCGTGGACAGGGCCACCTACGAGCAGTACTTC. Protein sequence: CASVDRATYEQYF.

The chain uses TRBV28 and TRBJ2-1, with D perhaps TRBD2 (6 bases). The CDR3 has 13 residues. The V end lost 4 bases, the J end lost 5 bases, and 9 bases lay between the germline ends. Per germline, CDR1 MDHEN and CDR2 SYDVKM. CDR3 sequence: CASSSSVHNEQFF. The DNA of the CDR3 is TGTGCCAGCAGTTCTAGCGTACACAATGAGCAGTTCTTC.

The chain recombines TRBV10-1 with TRBJ1-1; D gene uncertain. Per germline, CDR1 WNHNN and CDR2 SYGVQD (reference sequence). The CDR3 consists of 15 residues. The CDR3 spells CVCENGDGEYTEAFF. The CDR3 coding sequence is TGCGTCTGCGAGAACGGAGACGGGGAATACACTGAAGCTTTCTTT.

The chain couples TRBV27 to TRBJ2-1; 9 bases line up with TRBD2. The CDR3 length is 15 residues. With 5 bases clipped from V and 4 bases from J, the junction kept 6 bases outside the gene matches. Germline loops: CDR1 MNHEY, CDR2 SMNVEV (reference sequence). CDR3 nucleotides: TGTGCCAGCAGTGCCCCTAGCGGGATTTACAATGAGCAGTTCTTC. Translating it yields CASSAPSGIYNEQFF.

The rearrangement uses TRBV6-1 and TRBJ2-1, with D possibly being TRBD2 (5 bases). The V end was cut by 5 bases, the J end by 6 bases, with 14 bases between. Per germline, CDR1 MNHNS and CDR2 SASEGT. The CDR3 covers 14 residues. The CDR3 nucleotides read TGTGCCAGCAGTTCAAGCGGACCGATCAATGAGCAGTTCTTC. It codes for CASSSSGPINEQFF.

The rearrangement links TRBV7-2 to TRBJ1-2, with a tentative D call TRBD1 (6 bases). Germline CDR1 is SGHTA and CDR2 is FQGNSA. The CDR3 length is 14 residues. V lost 7 bases to trimming and J lost 2 bases, with 14 bases between them. CDR3 protein: CASTRSQGNYGYTF. The CDR3 region has the DNA TGTGCCAGCACCCGGTCCCAGGGGAACTATGGCTACACCTTC.

This clone was detected a few times. The chain recombines TRBV30 with TRBJ2-7, with unresolved D. The ends were cut back, 0 bases at V and 7 bases at J, with 10 bases in the middle. This CDR3 comprises 12 residues. Per the germline V gene, CDR1 is GTSNPN and CDR2 is SVGIG (reference sequence). The CDR3 reads CAWSVSILEQYF. The CDR3 region has the DNA TGTGCCTGGAGTGTATCTATCCTAGAGCAGTACTTC.

This chain links TRBV27 with TRBJ2-7, with D possibly TRBD2 on 5 matching bases. From germline, CDR1 is MNHEY and CDR2 SMNVEV (reference sequence). Trimming shortened V by 4 bases and J by 2 bases, and 9 bases separated the two germline ends. CDR3 length: 13 residues. CDR3 amino acids: CASSSGGAYEQYF. CDR3 DNA sequence: TGTGCCAGCAGTTCCGGAGGAGCCTACGAGCAGTACTTC.

V gene TRBV21-1 combines with J gene TRBJ2-5; TRBD2, the table's D call, was not compared with the DNA. TRBV21-1 is a documented pseudogene. CDR3 size: 18 residues. The CDR3 DNA is TGTGCCAGCAGCAAGAATTCCTTTGGTGCGGGTGGGGAAGAGACCCAGTACTTC. Its protein product is CASSKNSFGAGGEETQYF.

CDR3 region: CASSLRGGETQYF. CDR3 in DNA: TGTGCCAGCAGCTTGCGAGGGGGAGAGACCCAGTACTTC. This rearrangement joins TRBV5-4 to TRBJ2-5; TRBD1 might be the D (6 bases). This CDR3 is 13 amino acids long. Germline lookup yields CDR1 SGHNT and CDR2 YYREEE (reference sequence). Trimming pared 1 base from V and 4 bases from J, leaving 8 bases between.

This clone turned up a few times. The chain combines TRBV7-2 with TRBJ2-5; TRBD1 agrees at 8 bases. CDR1 and CDR2 (germline): SGHTA, FQGNSA. This CDR3 is built from 16 residues. Trimming at V came to 1 base and at J to 2 bases, leaving 6 bases not matched to a gene. This CDR3 reads CASSLGGQGVQETQYF. The CDR3 DNA is TGTGCCAGCAGCTTAGGAGGACAGGGAGTTCAAGAGACCCAGTACTTC. Using reference TRBV7-2 and TRBJ2-5 for the parts outside the CDR3, the full variable domain is GAGVSQSPSNKVTEKGKDVELRCDPISGHTALYWYRQSLGQGLEFLIYFQGNSAPDKSGLPSDRFSAERTGGSVSTLTIQRTQQEDSAVYLCASSLGGQGVQETQYFGPGTRLLVL.

In this sample, this clone turned up once. The chain recombines TRBV27 with TRBJ1-5, with TRBD1 as a possible D gene (6 bases). V shed 6 bases and J shed 0 bases, with 21 bases lying between them. Germline V lookup: CDR1 MNHEY, CDR2 SMNVEV (reference sequence). The length of the CDR3 is 18 residues. The CDR3 sequence is CASSPWGGGRDSNQPQHF. For the CDR3, the DNA is TGTGCCAGCAGCCCATGGGGAGGGGGACGGGATAGCAATCAGCCCCAGCATTTT.